Listed below are T cell receptor beta chains from one sample, sequenced in a study of blood T cells in healthy people across ages. TCRdb redid the calling of the 5' RACE reads with MiXCR, one entry per CDR3 protein. Among approximately 1,000,000 distinct CDR3 sequences listed, roughly two fifths were seen once. The source material was blood. The origin of the receptors is a man aged 18 to 29 in good health. CDR3s include the opening cysteine and the closing phenylalanine or tryptophan. D genes are given only for firm matches. Rows may omit the clone size; those that give it use once, few, many or a size class.

clone_size: .
j_call: TRBJ2-2
d_call: .
v_call: TRBV12-3/TRBV12-4
cdr3_length: 15
cdr3_nt: TGTGCCAGCACCTCGGGCAGGGGATACACCGGGGAGCTGTTTTTT
cdr3_aa: CASTSGRGYTGELFF

clone_size: .
j_call: TRBJ2-7
d_call: .
v_call: TRBV4-3
cdr3_length: 16
cdr3_nt: TGCGCCAGCAGCCAAGATGAAGGGCGGAGCTCCTACGAGCAGTACTTC
cdr3_aa: CASSQDEGRSSYEQYF

clone_size: .
j_call: TRBJ2-6
d_call: TRBD1
v_call: TRBV12-3/TRBV12-4
cdr3_length: 16
cdr3_nt: TGTGCCAGCAGTTGGGACAGGGTCTCTGGGGCCAACGTCCTGACTTTC
cdr3_aa: CASSWDRVSGANVLTF

clone_size: .
j_call: TRBJ1-1
d_call: TRBD1
v_call: TRBV6-5
cdr3_length: 17
cdr3_nt: TGTGCCAGCAGTTACTCAGTAGACAGGGACGCCAACACTGAAGCTTTCTTT
cdr3_aa: CASSYSVDRDANTEAFF

clone_size: few
j_call: TRBJ2-5
d_call: TRBD2
v_call: TRBV5-1
cdr3_length: 13
cdr3_nt: TGCGCCAGCGTGGGAGGGTTTGGAGAGACCCAGTACTTC
cdr3_aa: CASVGGFGETQYF

clone_size: once
j_call: TRBJ2-5
d_call: .
v_call: TRBV13
cdr3_length: 12
cdr3_nt: TGTGCCAGCAGCCGCGAGCGGGAGACCCAGTACTTC
cdr3_aa: CASSRERETQYF

clone_size: .
j_call: TRBJ2-7
d_call: TRBD1
v_call: TRBV4-3
cdr3_length: 16
cdr3_nt: TGCGCCAGCAGCCAAGACCGTGCAGGGGGCCCCTACGAGCAGTACTTC
cdr3_aa: CASSQDRAGGPYEQYF

clone_size: many
j_call: TRBJ2-1
d_call: TRBD1
v_call: TRBV11-1
cdr3_length: 14
cdr3_nt: TGTGCCAGCAGCCCCGGGACAGCTTACAATGAGCAGTTCTTC
cdr3_aa: CASSPGTAYNEQFF

clone_size: .
j_call: TRBJ1-5
d_call: .
v_call: TRBV6-2/TRBV6-3
cdr3_length: 15
cdr3_nt: TGTGCCAGCAGTTACTTAGGAAATAGCAATCAGCCCCAGCATTTT
cdr3_aa: CASSYLGNSNQPQHF

clone_size: .
j_call: TRBJ2-3
d_call: .
v_call: TRBV5-1
cdr3_length: 14
cdr3_nt: TGCGCCAGCAGCTCGGGCAGGGCATTAGATACGCAGTATTTT
cdr3_aa: CASSSGRALDTQYF